This T cell receptor beta chain was captured by sequencing in a study of blood T cell repertoires in COVID-19. Regarding this clone: This specimen includes other DNA sequences encoding the same CDR3.

Sequencing was performed with immunoSEQ multiplex PCR; in TCRdb, only in-frame clones are kept and a portion is missing. Of around 170,000 clones in the sample, roughly 77% were seen once. Germline CDR1 reads SGHRS; CDR2 reads YFSETQ. The CDR3 runs 14 residues. Trimming removed 0 bases from V and 3 bases from J; junction bases left unmatched: 1. Sequencing was performed on peripheral blood. The V call is TRBV5-1, the J call TRBJ2-5; the match to TRBD2 covers 8 bases. The receptor was derived from a woman of 80 years or more with COVID-19, enrolled during active disease. CDR3 in amino acids: CASSLVGGEETQYF. The DNA for the CDR3 is TGCGCCAGCAGCTTGGTCGGGGGGGAAGAGACCCAGTACTTC. Full variable domain (outside the CDR3, taken from reference TRBV5-1 and TRBJ2-5): KAGVTQTPRYLIKTRGQQVTLSCSPISGHRSVSWYQQTPGQGLQFLFEYFSETQRNKGNFPGRFSGRQFSNSRSEMNVSTLELGDSALYLCASSLVGGEETQYFGPGTRLLVL.